This T cell receptor beta chain was sequenced in a study of blood T cell repertoires in COVID-19. Study-level information: Acute and convalescent COVID-19 samples came from the United States, Italy and Spain. Nucleic acid was either cDNA or gDNA, and it came from T cells, B-cell-depleted T cells, or PBMCs.

The length of the CDR3 is 15 residues. The germline V and J ends were trimmed by 2 bases and 8 bases, with 21 bases remaining between them. Per germline, CDR1 GTSNPN and CDR2 SVGIG (reference sequence). Methods used by the authors: For nucleated cells, counts were estimated from reference gene primer amplification. Measured with immunoSEQ multiplex PCR; TCRdb has only the in-frame clones, and not every one. The V and J calls and the clone size are those of that table, but D and trimming were determined from the DNA. Seen here are 130,000 to 150,000 clones, 84% observed once, and the top ten hold around 4.8%.

The genes are TRBV30 and TRBJ1-2; D is possibly TRBD1 (6 bases). This sequence originates from a human donor in a cohort sampled during active COVID-19. The sequenced sample consisted of peripheral blood. CDR3 amino acids: CAWSRVYGGMAGYTF. The CDR3 bases are TGTGCCTGGAGTAGGGTTTATGGGGGCATGGCAGGCTACACCTTC.